This TCR beta chain came from a study of early T cells in non-severe SARS-CoV-2 infection. Study overall: With bulk RNA from unsorted whole blood as input, sequencing yielded unpaired chains.

This clonotype appeared a few times. The antigen remains undetermined. The study's findings and limits: VDJdb-based matching was biased toward anti-spike CD8 responses and missed private and CD4 specificities.

V shed 8 bases and J shed 0 bases, with 14 bases lying between them. The germline CDR1 and CDR2 sequences are LGHDT and YNNKEL (reference sequence). The CDR3 is made up of 14 amino acids. Separate cDNA molecules each had unique molecular identifiers attached to them. TCRdb passed the 5' RACE reads through MiXCR, listing each CDR3 protein once. Found here are 45,000 to 55,000 distinct CDR3 sequences, 6.2% of them singletons; the top ten hold 3.5% to 4%. The chain uses TRBV3-1 and TRBJ2-7, with D unclear. This clonotype originated in an adult who was a healthcare worker with PCR-confirmed SARS-CoV-2 infection or an uninfected control (not recorded which). Sequencing was performed on whole blood. The CDR3 DNA reads as TGTGCCAGCCCGCCGCCGCGAAGCTCCTACGAGCAGTACTTC. It encodes CASPPPRSSYEQYF.